One and the same sample provided the 13 T cell receptor beta chains below, sequenced in a study of blood T cell repertoires in COVID-19. Some clones are missing from TCRdb's copy, which holds only in-frame ones; the method was immunoSEQ multiplex PCR. The sample has about 140,000 clones, around 80% seen once; the top ten hold roughly a tenth. The sequenced material came from peripheral blood. The receptors derive from a man aged 60 to 69 with active or convalescent COVID-19.

The chain employs TRBV5-4 and TRBJ2-5; 7 bases are shared with TRBD2. Germline V gene sequence: CDR1 SGHNT, CDR2 YYREEE (reference sequence). This CDR3 has 14 amino acids. With V trimmed by 0 bases and J by 3 bases, 2 bases remained unmatched. The chain's CDR3 is CASSLGTRKETQYF. CDR3 coding DNA: TGTGCCAGCAGCTTGGGGACTAGAAAAGAGACCCAGTACTTC.

The J gene is TRBJ1-2, the V gene TRBV14; 12 positions match TRBD1. With 5 bases clipped from V and 6 bases from J, the junction kept 4 bases outside the gene matches. The CDR3 is 14 residues long. Germline lookup yields CDR1 SGHDN and CDR2 FVKESK. CDR3 region: CASSGTGGLDGYTF. CDR3 sequence (DNA): TGTGCCAGCAGCGGGACAGGGGGCTTGGATGGCTACACCTTC.

A single count supports this clone. In DNA, the CDR3 is TGTGCCAGCAGTTACGGGGCGGGAGGTGAGCAGTTCTTC. This encodes CASSYGAGGEQFF. This chain connects TRBV6-5 to TRBJ2-1; 8 nucleotides match TRBD2. The CDR3 is made up of 13 amino acids. Germline CDR1 reads MNHEY; CDR2 reads SVGAGI. Trimming removed 2 bases from V and 9 bases from J; junction bases left unmatched: 3.

CDR3 loop: CASSLVAGNSYEQYF. Written as DNA, the CDR3 is TGCGCCAGCAGCTTGGTGGCGGGGAACTCCTACGAGCAGTACTTC. The chain is built from TRBV5-1 and TRBJ2-7; TRBD2 might be the D (6 bases). The CDR3 is made up of 15 amino acids. Per germline, CDR1 SGHRS and CDR2 YFSETQ. V was cut by 0 bases and J by 0 bases, with 10 bases left in between.

The chain joins TRBV5-1 to TRBJ1-2; TRBD1 agrees at 9 bases. Per germline, CDR1 SGHRS and CDR2 YFSETQ. The CDR3 totals 14 residues. V gave up 3 bases and J gave up 4 bases; unmatched junction bases: 4. The CDR3 reads CASSSTGGRYGYTF. DNA of the CDR3: TGCGCCAGCAGCTCGACAGGGGGACGCTATGGCTACACCTTC.

The genes are TRBV7-2 and TRBJ2-1, with 12 positions matching TRBD2. J was trimmed by 14 bases and V by 5 bases; bases with no gene match: 13. The CDR3 contains 15 residues. Germline CDR1 and CDR2: SGHTA and FQGNSA. CDR3: CASSDRLAGVGGEFF. In nucleotides, the CDR3 is TGTGCCAGCAGCGACCGACTAGCGGGAGTGGGTGGGGAGTTCTTC.

The chain recombines TRBV19 with TRBJ2-5; TRBD1 agrees at 9 bases. The J segment lost 2 bases and the V segment lost 8 bases, leaving 3 bases of the junction unmatched. Germline V gene sequence: CDR1 LNHDA, CDR2 SQIVND (reference sequence). The CDR3 runs to 13 residues. The CDR3 sequence: CASQGTGQETQYF. The CDR3 DNA sequence: TGTGCCAGTCAGGGGACAGGGCAAGAGACCCAGTACTTC.

The chain recombines TRBV19 with TRBJ1-2; D gene unclear. The CDR3 sequence is 14 residues long. The germline V gene has CDR1 LNHDA and CDR2 SQIVND (reference sequence). Trimming stripped 6 bases from V and 2 bases from J, with 13 bases between. DNA of the CDR3: TGTGCCAGTAGGCTAGCGATCCAAAACTATGGCTACACCTTC. Translating gives CASRLAIQNYGYTF.

The rearrangement joins TRBV5-8 to TRBJ2-5; the D gene is possibly TRBD1 (6 bases). V was clipped by 0 bases and J by 3 bases, with 9 bases between them. CDR1 and CDR2 from the germline V gene are SGHTS and YDEGEE. The CDR3 covers 14 residues. CDR3 nucleotides: TGTGCCAGCAGCTTGGCCGGACAGAAAGAGACCCAGTACTTC. Residues: CASSLAGQKETQYF.

This clone was detected only a few times. The rearrangement joins TRBV30 to TRBJ1-1; D might be TRBD1 (5 bases). Germline V gives CDR1 GTSNPN, CDR2 SVGIG (reference sequence). The CDR3 consists of 16 residues. The V gene lost 5 bases and the J gene lost 0 bases, with 19 bases spanning the gap. The CDR3 coding sequence is TGTGCCTGGTCCTCCCGGGCCCAGGGTTTGAACACTGAAGCTTTCTTT. Its translation: CAWSSRAQGLNTEAFF. The full variable domain, rest sourced from reference TRBV30 and TRBJ1-1, is SQTIHQWPATLVQPVGSPLSLECTVEGTSNPNLYWYRQAAGRGLQLLFYSVGIGQISSEVPQNLSASRPQDRQFILSSKKLLLSDSGFYLCAWSSRAQGLNTEAFFGQGTRLTVV.

The chain couples TRBV27 to TRBJ1-1; no clear D. CDR1 is MNHEY, CDR2 SMNVEV, per germline (reference sequence). Trimming pared 1 base from V and 3 bases from J, leaving 9 bases between. CDR3 length: 14 amino acids. The CDR3 coding sequence is TGTGCCAGCAGTTTATACTTCGAAGACACTGAAGCTTTCTTT. This translates into CASSLYFEDTEAFF.

V is TRBV5-1 and J is TRBJ2-1, with a tentative D call TRBD1 (6 bases). CDR1 is SGHRS and CDR2 is YFSETQ in the germline V gene. There are 15 residues in the CDR3. The germline V and J ends were trimmed by 0 bases and 8 bases, with 15 bases remaining between them. CDR3 coding DNA: TGCGCCAGCAGCTTGGATCGAACAGGGAGCGATGAGCAGTTCTTC. Translation: CASSLDRTGSDEQFF.

V usage is TRBV19 and J usage is TRBJ1-1; 10 nucleotides match TRBD1. The junction had 7 bases not matched to a gene; V was cut back by 8 bases and J by 4 bases. The CDR3 has 14 amino acids. Germline V gene lookup returns CDR1 LNHDA and CDR2 SQIVND (reference sequence). The CDR3 here is CASCVGQGFTEAFF. As DNA, the CDR3 is TGTGCCAGTTGCGTGGGACAGGGGTTCACTGAAGCTTTCTTT.